This is a list of T cell receptor beta chains from one sample in a study of T cell repertoires in cytomegalovirus infection. One entry per CDR3 protein results from TCRdb running MiXCR on the reads. Seen here are 900,000 to 950,000 distinct CDR3 sequences, 31% observed once, and the top ten hold roughly an eighth. No antigen has been assigned to these receptors. The sequenced sample was cultured CD8+ T cells from PBMCs, obtained from culture after CMV antigen stimulation. The receptors here all came from a human donor in good health (CMV status not recorded). Some clones in this sample may be carry-over from other donors' samples. The CDR3 runs from the conserved cysteine through the conserved F or W. Fields, in order: CDR3 protein, CDR3 DNA, J gene, D gene, clone size, CDR3 length, V gene. The D gene is left open where the match is weak. Size tells how often a clone was seen (once, few, many) or the class of an expanded clone, and some rows leave it out.

CASSLAGKKLNTEAFF	TGTGCCAGCAGCTTAGCGGGGAAGAAGTTGAACACTGAAGCTTTCTTT	TRBJ1-1	.	.	16	TRBV7-6
CASSYGQENEKLFF	TGTGCCAGCAGTTACGGGCAGGAAAATGAAAAACTGTTTTTT	TRBJ1-4	.	many	14	TRBV6-2/TRBV6-3
CASSSGEGAAGTEAFF	TGTGCCAGCAGCTCGGGGGAGGGGGCTGCTGGCACTGAAGCTTTCTTT	TRBJ1-1	TRBD1	.	16	TRBV7-6
CASSLAGQGIMDEQFF	TGTGCCAGCAGCTTAGCGGGACAGGGGATAATGGATGAGCAGTTCTTC	TRBJ2-1	TRBD1	.	16	TRBV7-6
CASSFPTSGGARDTQYF	TGTGCCAGCAGCTTTCCGACTAGCGGGGGGGCCAGAGATACGCAGTATTTT	TRBJ2-3	TRBD2	many	17	TRBV7-9
CASSHRSFEQFF	TGTGCCAGCAGCCACAGGAGTTTTGAGCAGTTCTTC	TRBJ2-1	.	.	12	TRBV6-6
CASRVPGTGSLFGELFF	TGTGCCAGCAGAGTCCCCGGGACAGGGTCTTTGTTCGGGGAGCTGTTTTTT	TRBJ2-2	TRBD1	.	17	TRBV28
CASSLQDILITEAFF	TGTGCCAGCAGCTTACAGGACATCCTAATCACTGAAGCTTTCTTT	TRBJ1-1	.	few	15	TRBV7-8
CAVRHLNTEAFF	TGTGCCGTCCGACACTTGAACACTGAAGCTTTCTTT	TRBJ1-1	.	.	12	TRBV10-3
CSERRLGDNEQFF	TGCAGTGAGAGAAGGCTTGGCGACAATGAGCAGTTCTTC	TRBJ2-1	.	few	13	TRBV20-1
CASSIVAGGATGELFF	TGTGCCAGTAGTATAGTTGCGGGCGGTGCTACCGGGGAGCTGTTTTTT	TRBJ2-2	.	few	16	TRBV19
CASRDTSGVPYEQYF	TGTGCCAGCAGGGACACTAGCGGGGTGCCCTACGAGCAGTACTTC	TRBJ2-7	TRBD2	.	15	TRBV2
CAIEEGREVTEAFF	TGTGCCATCGAGGAGGGCAGGGAGGTAACTGAAGCTTTCTTT	TRBJ1-1	.	few	14	TRBV10-3
CASSKGTSGAFYEQYF	TGTGCCAGTAGTAAGGGGACTAGCGGGGCGTTCTACGAGCAGTACTTC	TRBJ2-7	TRBD2	.	16	TRBV19
CASSPGLAGGRGQFF	TGTGCCAGCAGCCCGGGACTAGCGGGGGGCCGGGGACAGTTCTTC	TRBJ2-1	TRBD2	.	15	TRBV5-5
CATSRVPGGPDHNEQFF	TGTGCCACCAGCAGAGTTCCGGGGGGGCCGGACCACAATGAGCAGTTCTTC	TRBJ2-1	TRBD2	.	17	TRBV15
CASNDRAITEAFF	TGTGCCAGTAACGACAGGGCGATCACTGAAGCTTTCTTT	TRBJ1-1	TRBD1	.	13	TRBV19
CSARDTHHASSYEQYF	TGCAGTGCTAGAGATACCCATCACGCTAGCTCCTACGAGCAGTACTTC	TRBJ2-7	.	few	16	TRBV20-1
CASGFTYTGTSGGSGNEQFF	TGTGCTAGTGGTTTCACTTACACCGGGACTAGCGGGGGATCGGGGAATGAGCAGTTCTTC	TRBJ2-1	TRBD2	few	20	TRBV12-5
CASSLGYRGFTEAFF	TGTGCCAGCAGTCTGGGCTACAGGGGATTCACTGAAGCTTTCTTT	TRBJ1-1	TRBD1	.	15	TRBV12-3/TRBV12-4
CASSDWVGQHNEQFF	TGTGCCAGCAGTGACTGGGTGGGTCAACACAATGAGCAGTTCTTC	TRBJ2-1	.	.	15	TRBV2
CATSDPGQGVNNEQFF	TGTGCCACCAGTGATCCGGGACAGGGGGTCAACAATGAGCAGTTCTTC	TRBJ2-1	TRBD1	few	16	TRBV24-1
CASTVHPNQPQHF	TGTGCCAGCACAGTACACCCGAATCAGCCCCAGCATTTT	TRBJ1-5	.	.	13	TRBV27
CASSLLAGLNTEAFF	TGTGCCAGCAGCCTCCTTGCAGGGCTGAACACTGAAGCTTTCTTT	TRBJ1-1	.	many	15	TRBV7-2
CASSPKGSIQYF	TGTGCCAGCAGCCCTAAGGGGAGCATTCAGTACTTC	TRBJ2-4	.	.	12	TRBV27
CASSYQDWTYTEQFF	TGTGCCAGCAGTTACCAGGACTGGACCTACACTGAGCAGTTCTTC	TRBJ2-1	.	.	15	TRBV6-2/TRBV6-3
CASISLGVSAQETQYF	TGTGCCAGCATTTCTCTTGGGGTTAGCGCCCAAGAGACCCAGTACTTC	TRBJ2-5	.	.	16	TRBV6-1
CASSLSSSPHNEQFF	TGTGCCAGCAGCTTATCTAGCTCCCCCCACAATGAGCAGTTCTTC	TRBJ2-1	.	many	15	TRBV11-2
CASSEVQVRYYEQYF	TGTGCCAGCAGTGAAGTGCAGGTTAGATACTACGAGCAGTACTTC	TRBJ2-7	.	few	15	TRBV6-1
CASSLAGHKNYGYTF	TGTGCCAGCAGCTTAGCGGGACACAAGAACTATGGCTACACCTTC	TRBJ1-2	.	many	15	TRBV7-8
CASSYSGGSGGYTF	TGTGCCAGCAGTTACTCAGGAGGGTCTGGCGGCTACACCTTC	TRBJ1-2	.	few	14	TRBV6-5
CASSRRGWLAGQETQYF	TGTGCCAGCAGCCGCCGGGGTTGGCTAGCGGGGCAAGAGACCCAGTACTTC	TRBJ2-5	TRBD2	.	17	TRBV7-2
CSVDLVGQGEGIQYF	TGCAGCGTTGATTTGGTGGGCCAGGGGGAGGGCATTCAGTACTTC	TRBJ2-4	.	.	15	TRBV29-1
CASSLLDRDEETQYF	TGTGCCAGCAGCTTATTGGACAGGGACGAAGAGACCCAGTACTTC	TRBJ2-5	TRBD1	many	15	TRBV7-6
CASSLEAGQASGEQFF	TGTGCCAGCAGCTTAGAGGCGGGGCAGGCTTCTGGCGAGCAGTTCTTC	TRBJ2-1	.	.	16	TRBV7-9
CASIIFSGDTVKETQYF	TGTGCCAGCATCATTTTCTCCGGGGACACAGTAAAAGAGACCCAGTACTTC	TRBJ2-5	.	.	17	TRBV7-9
CASTETGFQPQHF	TGTGCCAGCACTGAGACAGGGTTCCAGCCCCAGCATTTT	TRBJ1-5	TRBD1	.	13	TRBV6-2/TRBV6-3
CASSGRQGIHYGYTF	TGTGCCAGCAGTGGAAGACAGGGAATTCACTATGGCTACACCTTC	TRBJ1-2	TRBD1	.	15	TRBV6-1
CASALPGTAYEQYF	TGTGCCAGCGCCCTCCCCGGGACCGCCTACGAGCAGTACTTC	TRBJ2-7	.	.	14	TRBV28
CATSRVGAGETQYF	TGTGCCACCAGCAGAGTGGGGGCCGGAGAGACCCAGTACTTC	TRBJ2-5	.	.	14	TRBV15
CASSPVGTRGPGELFF	TGTGCCAGCAGTCCGGTGGGGACCAGGGGACCCGGGGAGCTGTTTTTT	TRBJ2-2	.	.	16	TRBV5-6
CASRTTLAPYNEQFF	TGTGCCAGCAGAACGACCCTAGCTCCCTACAATGAGCAGTTCTTC	TRBJ2-1	.	few	15	TRBV28
CASSLWRGNTEAFF	TGTGCCAGCAGCTTATGGAGGGGGAACACTGAAGCTTTCTTT	TRBJ1-1	.	.	14	TRBV5-5
CASSFDGVESHEQFF	TGTGCCAGCAGCTTTGACGGGGTAGAGAGCCATGAGCAGTTCTTC	TRBJ2-1	.	many	15	TRBV7-3